The rows below give T cell receptor beta chains drawn from one sample of a study of early T cells in non-severe SARS-CoV-2 infection. TCRdb called the 5' RACE reads again in MiXCR, with one record for every CDR3 protein. The sample includes about 92,000 distinct CDR3 sequences, 13% to 15% seen only once; the top ten take around 5.8%. The sample comprised whole blood. Source of these receptors: an adult who was a healthcare worker with PCR-confirmed SARS-CoV-2 infection or an uninfected control (not recorded which). The CDR3 runs from the conserved cysteine through the conserved F or W. The D gene is left open where the match is weak. Clone size is given for some rows only: seen once, a few or many times, or a class if the clone is expanded.

J | size | D | V | CDR3 | DNA
TRBJ2-7 | few | - | TRBV28 | CASSLTGAGEQYF | TGTGCCAGCAGTTTGACCGGGGCCGGGGAGCAGTACTTC
TRBJ1-2 | few | TRBD1 | TRBV2 | CASSESVFGQGSFWAGYTF | TGTGCCAGCAGTGAATCGGTCTTCGGACAGGGGTCATTCTGGGCTGGCTACACCTTC
TRBJ1-2 | many | TRBD1 | TRBV10-1 | CASSGPMGQGFAFYGYTF | TGCGCCAGCAGTGGCCCGATGGGACAGGGCTTCGCCTTCTATGGCTACACCTTC
TRBJ2-3 | few | - | TRBV2 | CASSGATDSRTDTQYF | TGTGCCAGCAGTGGGGCCACTGATAGCCGCACAGATACGCAGTATTTT
TRBJ1-1 | few | - | TRBV7-6 | CASSANGNTEAFF | TGTGCCAGCAGCGCCAACGGGAACACTGAAGCTTTCTTT
TRBJ1-1 | - | TRBD1 | TRBV20-1 | CRALRTGDPEAFF | TGCAGAGCCCTCCGGACAGGGGACCCCGAAGCTTTCTTT
TRBJ1-1 | few | - | TRBV9 | CASSVGILPTGFITLSTEAFF | TGTGCCAGCAGCGTAGGAATTCTACCCACAGGGTTTATCACCTTGAGCACTGAAGCTTTCTTT
TRBJ2-7 | - | - | TRBV27 | CASRPGISYEQYF | TGTGCCAGCAGACCAGGGATTTCCTACGAGCAGTACTTC
TRBJ1-6 | - | - | TRBV6-5 | CASSRDIFRSPLHF | TGTGCCAGCAGTCGGGACATTTTCCGATCACCCCTCCACTTT
TRBJ2-7 | few | - | TRBV12-3/TRBV12-4 | CASSLLGGFVYEQYF | TGTGCCAGCAGTTTACTTGGGGGTTTTGTCTACGAGCAGTACTTC
TRBJ2-5 | - | TRBD1 | TRBV10-1 | CASSESRPGTEETQYF | TGCGCCAGCAGTGAGTCGAGACCCGGGACAGAAGAGACCCAGTACTTC
TRBJ2-2 | few | - | TRBV28 | CASSFTGSGELFF | TGTGCCAGCAGTTTTACCGGGTCCGGGGAGCTGTTTTTT
TRBJ2-3 | - | TRBD2 | TRBV20-1 | CSARGLAGSPGGPDTQYF | TGCAGTGCTAGAGGACTAGCGGGGTCCCCGGGCGGCCCGGATACGCAGTATTTT
TRBJ1-2 | many | - | TRBV12-3/TRBV12-4 | CASSSVKLNYGYTF | TGTGCCAGCAGTTCCGTAAAACTGAACTATGGCTACACCTTC
TRBJ1-2 | - | - | TRBV6-5 | CASSPSVAFNYGYTF | TGTGCCAGCAGTCCGTCGGTCGCCTTCAACTATGGCTACACCTTC
TRBJ1-2 | - | TRBD1 | TRBV11-3 | CASSLGSPGQDIYGYTF | TGTGCCAGCAGCTTAGGAAGCCCGGGACAGGATATCTATGGCTACACCTTC
TRBJ2-7 | many | TRBD2 | TRBV12-3/TRBV12-4 | CASSSGGAYEQYF | TGTGCCAGCAGTAGCGGGGGGGCCTACGAGCAGTACTTC
TRBJ2-2 | few | - | TRBV7-9 | CASSARDKNTGELFF | TGTGCCAGCAGCGCCCGGGACAAGAACACCGGGGAGCTGTTTTTT
TRBJ1-2 | - | TRBD1 | TRBV20-1 | CSARGSGGFFDGYTF | TGCAGTGCTAGAGGTTCAGGGGGCTTTTTTGATGGCTACACCTTC
TRBJ2-1 | few | - | TRBV5-6 | CASSPTGSSYNEQFF | TGTGCCAGCAGCCCAACAGGGAGCTCCTACAATGAGCAGTTCTTC
TRBJ1-1 | - | - | TRBV4-1 | CASSQDPSGGQMNTEAFF | TGCGCCAGCAGCCAAGACCCTTCTGGGGGGCAGATGAACACTGAAGCTTTCTTT
TRBJ1-5 | - | TRBD1 | TRBV19 | CASSGQGALPQHF | TGTGCCAGTAGCGGACAGGGGGCCTTACCCCAGCATTTT
TRBJ2-7 | few | - | TRBV29-1 | CSVGTGDRYEQYF | TGCAGCGTTGGGACGGGGGATCGGTACGAGCAGTACTTC
TRBJ2-5 | - | - | TRBV10-3 | CAISMGFQETQYF | TGTGCCATCAGTATGGGTTTCCAAGAGACCCAGTACTTC
TRBJ1-4 | - | - | TRBV6-6 | CASSEIPGVVTNEKLFF | TGTGCCAGCAGTGAAATCCCAGGGGTCGTAACTAATGAAAAACTGTTTTTT
TRBJ1-2 | - | TRBD1 | TRBV5-1 | CASSPSPPGTGPYGYTF | TGCGCCAGCAGCCCCTCACCACCCGGGACAGGCCCCTATGGCTACACCTTC
TRBJ2-3 | - | - | TRBV10-1 | CASSESKLAGDTQYF | TGCGCCAGCAGTGAGTCGAAGCTAGCCGGAGATACGCAGTATTTT
TRBJ1-2 | - | TRBD1 | TRBV4-3 | CASSQDRDSLANYGYTF | TGCGCCAGCAGCCAAGATCGGGACAGCTTAGCTAACTATGGCTACACCTTC
TRBJ2-7 | - | - | TRBV12-3/TRBV12-4 | CASSSIHEQYF | TGTGCCAGTTCGAGTATCCACGAGCAGTACTTC
TRBJ1-1 | - | - | TRBV5-5 | CASSLAQNTEAFF | TGTGCCAGCAGCTTGGCACAAAACACTGAAGCTTTCTTT
TRBJ1-1 | - | - | TRBV28 | CASSPQALNTEAFF | TGTGCCAGCAGTCCCCAGGCCCTGAACACTGAAGCTTTCTTT
TRBJ1-2 | - | - | TRBV10-3 | CATFGGGYTF | TGTGCCACCTTCGGCGGAGGCTACACCTTC
TRBJ2-7 | few | - | TRBV7-2 | CASSLAGSSYEQYF | TGTGCCAGCAGCTTAGCTGGGTCCTCCTACGAGCAGTACTTC
TRBJ2-3 | many | - | TRBV7-8 | CASSLQDTQYF | TGTGCCAGCAGCTTGCAAGATACGCAGTATTTT
TRBJ1-1 | many | - | TRBV10-3 | CAISETGVEGTEAFF | TGTGCCATCAGCGAAACTGGGGTAGAGGGCACTGAAGCTTTCTTT
TRBJ2-1 | - | TRBD2 | TRBV5-5 | CASSVTSGAGEQFF | TGTGCCAGCAGCGTGACTAGCGGGGCGGGTGAGCAGTTCTTC
TRBJ1-6 | - | - | TRBV5-1 | CASSLLTGSVANSPLHF | TGCGCCAGCAGCTTGTTAACAGGCTCTGTGGCCAATTCACCCCTCCACTTT
TRBJ2-3 | - | - | TRBV12-3/TRBV12-4 | CASSLSGHGDTQYF | TGTGCCAGCAGTTTGTCAGGCCATGGAGATACGCAGTATTTT
TRBJ1-1 | many | - | TRBV7-9 | CASSNGQYTEAFF | TGTGCCAGCAGCAATGGACAGTACACTGAAGCTTTCTTT
TRBJ2-2 | - | - | TRBV29-1 | CSVLKQGTDTGEPFF | TGCAGCGTCTTAAAACAGGGGACTGACACCGGGGAGCCGTTTTTT